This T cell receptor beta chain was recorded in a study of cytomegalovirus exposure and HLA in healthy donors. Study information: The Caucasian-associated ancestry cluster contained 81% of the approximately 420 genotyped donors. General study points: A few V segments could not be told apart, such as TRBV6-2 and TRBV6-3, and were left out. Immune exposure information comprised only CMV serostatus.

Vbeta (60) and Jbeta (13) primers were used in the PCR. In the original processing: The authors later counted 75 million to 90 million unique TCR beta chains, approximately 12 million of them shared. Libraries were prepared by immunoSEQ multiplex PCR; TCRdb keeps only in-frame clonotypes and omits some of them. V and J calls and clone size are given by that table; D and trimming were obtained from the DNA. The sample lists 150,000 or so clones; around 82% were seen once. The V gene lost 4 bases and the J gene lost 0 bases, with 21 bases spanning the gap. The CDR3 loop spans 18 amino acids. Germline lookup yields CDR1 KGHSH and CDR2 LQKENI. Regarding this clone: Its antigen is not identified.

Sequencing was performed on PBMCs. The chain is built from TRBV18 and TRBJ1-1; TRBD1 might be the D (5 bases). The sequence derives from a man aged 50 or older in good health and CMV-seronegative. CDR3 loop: CASSQSSGLLVMNTEAFF. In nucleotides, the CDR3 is TGTGCCAGCTCACAAAGTTCAGGGTTGTTGGTTATGAACACTGAAGCTTTCTTT.